This T cell receptor beta chain comes out of a study of T cell responses to AZD1222 COVID-19 vaccine (dated by TCRdb to the early 2020s). For the study in its entirety: AZD1222 recipients with second doses at about 4 weeks or about 12 weeks were pooled, because spike-specific TCR depth and breadth did not differ between schedules. TCR sequencing was performed for fewer than 250 trial participants, of whom approximately 200 were given two doses of AZD1222 and approximately 25 were given two doses of MenACWY control vaccine. Trial participants were enrolled into age subgroups of 18-55, 56-69 and 70-plus years, which contained 148, 28 and 57 TCR-sequenced participants, respectively. Paper-wide results and their limitations: Reportedly, close to half of the unique spike-specific TCRs recognized epitopes lying outside the regions that are mutated in the B.1.351 and B.1.1.7 variants. Because no day 14 peak-response samples were available, repertoires were characterized only after the peak T cell response. The vaccine-associated CD4 TCRs covered the entire spike protein, and the dominant responses fell in regions 160-218 and 743-854. In the small 56-69-year group, the increase in depth fell short of significance, most likely because of low power. After two AZD1222 doses, both the breadth and the depth of spike-specific TCRs were significantly higher than at day 0 and than in MenACWY recipients. Most participants were white British and females outnumbered males, and the authors suggested that clonal diversity may have been underestimated. Conclusions about previously exposed vaccinees are limited because only 5 or 6 AZD1222 recipients were SARS-CoV-2 seropositive at baseline.

The CDR3 regions of human TCRbeta chains were subjected to immunosequencing. The paper's data handling went like this. Repertoire TCRs were checked for matches against a reference library of SARS-CoV-2-specific TCRs that had been generated using the MIRA antigen-specificity platform. Breadth meant the fraction of unique TCRs that were SARS-CoV-2-associated, whereas depth meant the fraction of total T cells that were SARS-CoV-2-associated. Each spike-specific TCR was assigned to its reactive spike region and to a CD4 or CD8 class using the MIRA data. Log10-transformed breadth and depth values were compared by one-way ANOVA with Sidak's multiple comparisons tests. Sourced from immuneACCESS, this table was stored by TCRdb with only in-frame sequences that have V and J called. A share of the clones is absent; for the studies checked, an unresolved V gene accounts for under half, and the remainder has no known explanation. For V, J and clone size, that table is used; D and trimming come from the DNA. The sample profile shows approximately 120,000 clones; about 89% of them were found once. The ten largest clones add up to roughly 1.4% of the sample.

Concerning this clone itself: The antigen it recognizes is unknown. No base-level quality is on record; no much larger clone is a single base apart.

Interpreted using the paper, the time point label stands for: baseline before first vaccination. The vaccinee samples were drawn from two UK trials, COV001 and COV002, one of which was a single-blind randomized controlled phase 2/3 trial testing AZD1222 (ChAdOx1 nCoV-19) in healthy adults. For TCRbeta chain sequencing, PBMC samples were collected from trial participants at day 0 and at day 28 after the second dose. V is pared back by 0 bases and J by 3 bases, with 34 bases lying between the germline termini. CDR1 and CDR2 were assigned from the germline V gene as ENHRY and SYGVKD. The CDR3 goes from the cysteine to the phenylalanine over 23 residues. The only DNA kept is the CDR3, 69 bases in frame from the first base.

The origin of this receptor is an adult in good health. Recombination linked TRBV10-3 to TRBJ2-3, with a weak D call of TRBD1 (7 bases match). Sequenced material: peripheral blood, taken on day 0 of AZD1222 vaccination. The CDR3 reads CAISESPNRETGLPKLDTDTQYF. The DNA sequence is given as TGTGCCATCAGTGAGTCACCTAACCGGGAGACAGGGCTACCGAAGTTGGATACAGATACGCAGTATTTT.